This T cell receptor (beta chain) is from a study of OX40 agonist ivuxolimab in advanced cancers. With V trimmed by 4 bases and J by 5 bases, 4 bases remained unmatched. CDR3 size: 13 residues. Germline CDR1 and CDR2: SGHRS and YFSETQ. The assay was immunoSEQ multiplex PCR, and TCRdb's table has in-frame clones only and misses some. Here the sample spans tens of thousands of clones, less than 95% being singletons. This material consisted of CD4+ or CD8+ T cells sorted from blood, taken in a trial of the OX40 agonist ivuxolimab. V is TRBV5-1 and J is TRBJ1-1, with 8 bases that match TRBD1. The source of this sequence is an adult with an advanced solid tumor such as melanoma, head and neck, liver or kidney cancer. CDR3 coding DNA: TGCGCCAGCAGCGGGACAGGTGAAACTGAAGCTTTCTTT. Translating gives CASSGTGETEAFF.